Following are 5 T cell receptor beta chains from one sample sequenced in a study of cytomegalovirus exposure and HLA in healthy donors. Use of 60 Vbeta and 13 Jbeta primers characterized the PCR. Measured with immunoSEQ multiplex PCR; TCRdb has only the in-frame clones, and not every one. The data show roughly 140,000 clones, approximately 70% seen once. The specimen sequenced was PBMCs. These receptors originate from a woman in her 30s in good health and CMV-seronegative.

V gene TRBV19 combines with J gene TRBJ2-1, with TRBD1 identical over 8 bases. The V gene end was trimmed by 5 bases and the J gene end by 4 bases; junction bases not matched to a gene: 10. This CDR3 has 16 amino acids. Germline CDR1 is LNHDA and CDR2 is SQIVND (reference sequence). CDR3 region: CASSFIGQGIYNEQFF. In nucleotides, the CDR3 is TGTGCCAGTAGTTTCATCGGACAGGGTATTTACAATGAGCAGTTCTTC.

This clone was found a few times. The chain combines TRBV5-1 with TRBJ1-2; D gene unclear. The V gene's germline CDR1 is SGHRS and CDR2 YFSETQ. Trimming pared 7 bases from V and 4 bases from J, leaving 11 bases between. The CDR3 covers 12 residues. DNA for the CDR3: TGCGCCAGCGCCGGGGTTGGCTATGGCTACACCTTC. This codes for CASAGVGYGYTF. Variable domain in full (rest from reference TRBV5-1 and TRBJ1-2): KAGVTQTPRYLIKTRGQQVTLSCSPISGHRSVSWYQQTPGQGLQFLFEYFSETQRNKGNFPGRFSGRQFSNSRSEMNVSTLELGDSALYLCASAGVGYGYTFGSGTRLTVV.

The V call is TRBV6-1, the J call TRBJ1-4, with 8 bases matching TRBD1. From germline, CDR1 is MNHNS and CDR2 SASEGT. The CDR3 consists of 15 residues. V gave up 6 bases and J gave up 6 bases; unmatched junction bases: 9. The chain's CDR3 is CASRPGLDRDEKLFF. Here the CDR3 DNA reads TGTGCCAGCAGGCCAGGTCTGGACAGGGATGAAAAACTGTTTTTT.

The chain links TRBV6-5 to TRBJ2-5; tentative D call: TRBD2 (5 bases). The CDR3 loop spans 15 amino acids. Per germline, CDR1 MNHEY and CDR2 SVGAGI. The germline V and J ends were trimmed by 2 bases and 5 bases, with 15 bases remaining between them. The CDR3 loop is CASSYPNQGSETQYF. For the CDR3, the DNA is TGTGCCAGCAGTTACCCCAACCAAGGGAGTGAGACCCAGTACTTC.

The CDR3 bases are TGTGCCAGCAGTCCCAGGACAGGGATGAACTATGGCTACACCTTC. Protein sequence: CASSPRTGMNYGYTF. The rearrangement links TRBV27 to TRBJ1-2, with 8 bases fitting TRBD1. The junction had 7 bases not matched to a gene; V was cut back by 5 bases and J by 2 bases. CDR1 is MNHEY, CDR2 SMNVEV, per germline (reference sequence). This CDR3 has 15 residues.